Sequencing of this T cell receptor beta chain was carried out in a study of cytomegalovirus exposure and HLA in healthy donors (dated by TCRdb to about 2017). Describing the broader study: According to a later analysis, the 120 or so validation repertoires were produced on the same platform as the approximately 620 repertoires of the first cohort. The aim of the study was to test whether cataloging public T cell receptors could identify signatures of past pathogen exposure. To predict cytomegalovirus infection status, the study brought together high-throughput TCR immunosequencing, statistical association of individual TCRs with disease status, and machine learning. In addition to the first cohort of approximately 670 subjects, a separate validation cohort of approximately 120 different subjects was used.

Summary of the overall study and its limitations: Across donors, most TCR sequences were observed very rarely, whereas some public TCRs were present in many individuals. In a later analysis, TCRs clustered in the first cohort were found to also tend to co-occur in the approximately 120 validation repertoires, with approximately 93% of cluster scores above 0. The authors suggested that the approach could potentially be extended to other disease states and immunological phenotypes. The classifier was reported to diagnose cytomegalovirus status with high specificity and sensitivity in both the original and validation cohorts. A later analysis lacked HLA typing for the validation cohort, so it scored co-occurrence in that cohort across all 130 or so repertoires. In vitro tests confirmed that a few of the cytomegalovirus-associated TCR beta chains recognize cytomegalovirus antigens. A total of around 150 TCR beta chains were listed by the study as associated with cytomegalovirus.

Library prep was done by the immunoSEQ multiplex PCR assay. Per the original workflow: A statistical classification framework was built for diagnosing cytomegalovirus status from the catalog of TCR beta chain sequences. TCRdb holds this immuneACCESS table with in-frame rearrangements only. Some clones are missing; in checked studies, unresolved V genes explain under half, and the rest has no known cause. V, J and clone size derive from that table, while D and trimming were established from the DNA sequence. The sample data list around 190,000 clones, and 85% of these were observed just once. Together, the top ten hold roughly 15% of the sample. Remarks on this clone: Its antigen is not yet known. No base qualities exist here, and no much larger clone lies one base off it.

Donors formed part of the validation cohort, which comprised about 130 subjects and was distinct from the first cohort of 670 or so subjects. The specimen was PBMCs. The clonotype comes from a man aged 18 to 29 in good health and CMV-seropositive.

The DNA sequence is TGTGCCAGCAGCCACACCCCCCTAGCGGGGAGTCCCCATACGCAGTATTTT. This translates into CASSHTPLAGSPHTQYF. The sequence is built from TRBV27 and TRBJ2-3; 9 middle bases align to TRBD2. Spanning cysteine to phenylalanine, the CDR3 consists of 17 amino acids. Only the CDR3 part of the read is kept: 51 bases, read in frame from the first base. The germline V gene (reference sequence) sets CDR1 to MNHEY and CDR2 to SMNVEV. Ends trimmed: V by 6 bases, J by 7 bases; bases unmatched to a gene: 17.